This TCR beta chain was retrieved from a study of T cells after posttransplantation cyclophosphamide. The protocol was immunoSEQ multiplex PCR, while the TCRdb copy is restricted to in-frame clones and leaves out a portion. The table includes roughly 4,500 clones, about three quarters detected once. For this clone: Antigen: not known.

Study-wide points: Skin or GI-infiltrating T cells shared few TRB sequences with blood. Recipient CMV seropositivity and CMV reactivation strongly tracked TRB clonality.

Treatment was busulfan-fludarabine conditioning, a marrow graft, and cyclophosphamide on days +3 and +4. This CDR3 is 15 amino acids long. V was pared by 5 bases and J by 4 bases, with 18 bases between. The germline CDR1 and CDR2 sequences are SGHRS and YFSETQ. The sequencing used PBMCs, collected 29 days after a stem cell transplant with posttransplant cyclophosphamide. The chain employs TRBV5-1 and TRBJ1-2; no firm D call. The receptor comes from a male patient in his fifties or sixties who received an allogeneic stem cell transplant from an unrelated donor, was CMV-positive, and had acute GVHD only. Some T cells may be graft donor cells. CDR3 residues: CASSQEPEGFYGYTF. CDR3 nucleotide sequence: TGCGCCAGCAGTCAGGAACCTGAGGGTTTCTATGGCTACACCTTC.